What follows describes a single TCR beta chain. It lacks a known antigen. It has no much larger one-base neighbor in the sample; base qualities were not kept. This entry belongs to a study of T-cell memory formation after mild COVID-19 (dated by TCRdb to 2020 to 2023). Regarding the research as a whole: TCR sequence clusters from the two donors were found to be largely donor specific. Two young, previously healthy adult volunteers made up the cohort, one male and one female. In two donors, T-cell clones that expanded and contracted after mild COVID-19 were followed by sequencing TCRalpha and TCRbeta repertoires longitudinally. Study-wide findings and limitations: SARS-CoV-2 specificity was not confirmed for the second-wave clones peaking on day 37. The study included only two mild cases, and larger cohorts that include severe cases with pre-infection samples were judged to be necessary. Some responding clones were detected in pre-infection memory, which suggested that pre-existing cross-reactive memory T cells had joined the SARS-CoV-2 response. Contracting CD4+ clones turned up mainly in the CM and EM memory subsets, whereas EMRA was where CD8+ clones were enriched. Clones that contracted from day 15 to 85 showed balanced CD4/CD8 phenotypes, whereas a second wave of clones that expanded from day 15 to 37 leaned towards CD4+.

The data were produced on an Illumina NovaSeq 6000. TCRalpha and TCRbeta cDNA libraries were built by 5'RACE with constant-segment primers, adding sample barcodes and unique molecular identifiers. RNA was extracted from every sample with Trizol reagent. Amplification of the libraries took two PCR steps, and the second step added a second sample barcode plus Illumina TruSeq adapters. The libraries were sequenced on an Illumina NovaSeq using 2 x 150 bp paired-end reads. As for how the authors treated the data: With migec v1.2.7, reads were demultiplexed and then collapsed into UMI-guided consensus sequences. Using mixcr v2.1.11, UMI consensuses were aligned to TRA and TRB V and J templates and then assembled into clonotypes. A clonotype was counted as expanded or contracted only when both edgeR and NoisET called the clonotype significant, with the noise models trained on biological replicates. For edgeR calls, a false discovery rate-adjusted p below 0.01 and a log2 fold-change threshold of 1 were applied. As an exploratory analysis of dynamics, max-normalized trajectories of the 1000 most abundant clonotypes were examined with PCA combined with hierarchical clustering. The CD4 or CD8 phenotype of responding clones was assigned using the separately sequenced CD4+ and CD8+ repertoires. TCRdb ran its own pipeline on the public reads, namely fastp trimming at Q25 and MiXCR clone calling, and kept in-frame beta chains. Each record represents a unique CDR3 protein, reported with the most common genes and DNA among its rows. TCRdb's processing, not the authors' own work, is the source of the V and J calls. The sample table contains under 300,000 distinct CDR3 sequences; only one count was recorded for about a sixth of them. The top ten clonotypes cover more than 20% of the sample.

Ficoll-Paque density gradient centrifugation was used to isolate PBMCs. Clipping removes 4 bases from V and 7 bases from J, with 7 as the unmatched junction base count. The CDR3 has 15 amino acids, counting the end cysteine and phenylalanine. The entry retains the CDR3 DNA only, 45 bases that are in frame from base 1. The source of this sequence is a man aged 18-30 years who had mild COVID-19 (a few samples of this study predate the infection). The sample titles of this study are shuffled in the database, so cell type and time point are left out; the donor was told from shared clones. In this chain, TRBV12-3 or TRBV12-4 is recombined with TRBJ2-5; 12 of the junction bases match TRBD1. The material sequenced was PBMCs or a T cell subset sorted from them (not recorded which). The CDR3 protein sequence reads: CASSSRDRGLGTQYF. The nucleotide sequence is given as TGTGCCAGCAGTTCGCGGGACAGGGGGCTGGGGACCCAGTACTTC.